The clone carrying this T cell receptor (beta chain) has just one count. These data originate in a study of blood T cell repertoires in COVID-19. The method was immunoSEQ multiplex PCR; TCRdb's version includes in-frame clones alone and lacks a portion of them. The sample holds under 250,000 clones, 87% seen once. Cohorts were assigned according to the clinical history that participants reported. Either two negative PCRs, clearance, or symptom resolution qualified Cohort 3 donors as recovered. The V gene lost 7 bases and the J gene lost 3 bases, with 19 bases spanning the gap. Germline-derived CDR1 and CDR2 are MDHEN and SYDVKM. CDR3 length: 15 amino acids.

Sequenced sample: PBMCs or T cells enriched from blood (not recorded which). The sequence was collected from a man under 40 who had recovered from COVID-19. The genes are TRBV28 and TRBJ2-7, with D maybe TRBD1 (6 bases). CDR3 nucleotide sequence: TGTGCCAGCACATCGACCGGGACAACATACTACGAGCAGTACTTC. This gives the protein CASTSTGTTYYEQYF. The whole variable domain, filled in from reference TRBV28 and TRBJ2-7, reads DVKVTQSSRYLVKRTGEKVFLECVQDMDHENMFWYRQDPGLGLRLIYFSYDVKMKEKGDIPEGYSVSREKKERFSLILESASTNQTSMYLCASTSTGTTYYEQYFGPGTRLTVT.